This T cell receptor beta chain comes out of a study of identical twins. In this sample, this clonotype turned up a few times. What it recognizes is unknown. Everyone who donated was a healthy Caucasian. Each CDR3 protein is one row after TCRdb ran MiXCR on the 5' RACE reads. The sample includes about 810,000 distinct CDR3 sequences, over 9% of them seen just once. Study-level points and caveats: Because invariant MAIT and iNKT cells could be present, zero-insertion analyses could be partly confounded. Twins shared beta out-of-frame sequences in excess, but this excess was weaker.

Germline CDR1 and CDR2: LNHDA and SQIVND (reference sequence). V dropped 3 bases and J dropped 0; count of bases not matched to a gene: 11. The CDR3 is 17 residues long. These same data were also listed under a study on yellow fever vaccine responses in identical twins.

The sequence was collected from a woman between 18 and 29 years old in good health. The chain recombines TRBV19 with TRBJ2-7; TRBD1 matches 7 bases. Sequences were obtained from PBMCs. The CDR3 DNA is TGTGCCAGTAGTATGAGGGGGCGGCTTGGGAGCTCCTACGAGCAGTACTTC. Protein: CASSMRGRLGSSYEQYF.